The clone carrying this T cell receptor (beta chain) was observed at least ten times. Its specificity is unknown. As to time point: sample taken at primary tumor resection. Unsorted samples of tumor, nontumor lung or frozen PBMC had their whole RNA sequenced. The donors comprised some 78 untreated early-stage non-small cell lung cancer patients. TCRdb recomputed calls from the 5' RACE reads with MiXCR, one row per CDR3 protein. The sample has around 92,000 distinct CDR3 sequences, approximately 12% seen once. The sample comes from a study of spatial heterogeneity in lung cancer. Whole-study context: Detected sequences consistently included more beta-chain ones than alpha-chain ones. Raw-read counts averaged over ten per unique TCR and UMI combination. Findings and limits, study-wide: In blood, ubiquitous expanded tumor TCRs appeared more at resection than follow-up.

V lost 6 bases, J lost 4 bases, and 11 bases lay in between. Germline assignment: CDR1 SGHNT and CDR2 YENEEA. The CDR3 sequence is 13 residues long. Source: PBMCs, taken at surgery. The rearrangement uses TRBV11-3 and TRBJ2-3, with a weak D call TRBD1 (6 bases). This TCR came from a male donor with early-stage non-small cell lung cancer. CDR3 coding DNA: TGTGCCAGCAGTGGGGGCGTCTCAGATACGCAGTATTTT. Its translation is CASSGGVSDTQYF.